The count of the clone carrying this T cell receptor (beta chain) is one. CDR1 is MNHEY and CDR2 is SMNVEV in the germline V gene (reference sequence). V was trimmed by 0 bases and J by 0 bases, leaving 18 bases between them. The CDR3 loop spans 19 amino acids. This entry comes from a study of glioma-infiltrating T cells. Amplification of TCR alpha and beta CDR3 regions from RNA used iRepertoire nested multiplex PCR. Tissue mRNA or PBMC total RNA, roughly 100-400 ng, went into one-step reverse transcription and amplification. TCRdb redid the calling of the multiplex PCR reads with MiXCR, one entry per CDR3 protein. The data show approximately 190,000 distinct CDR3 sequences, around 30% seen once.

This chain links TRBV27 with TRBJ1-5; D remains unclear. Sequencing used glioma tissue, nonneoplastic brain tissue, or PBMCs (not recorded which). The TCR comes from a human donor with low-grade glioma or glioblastoma, undergoing nonglioma brain surgery, or in good health (not recorded which). CDR3 DNA sequence: TGTGCCAGCAGTTTATCCCCGACAAGTCGGATACCTAGCAATCAGCCCCAGCATTTT. It is translated as CASSLSPTSRIPSNQPQHF.